Given below is one TCR beta chain in context. This may arise from a read error, as a much more abundant clone is one base away. The record originates from a study of early T cells in non-severe SARS-CoV-2 infection. Study in general: Chains were not paired, and sequencing was done on bulk RNA from unsorted whole blood.

TCRdb recomputed calls from the 5' RACE reads with MiXCR, one row per CDR3 protein. The sample comprises around 53,000 distinct CDR3 sequences, approximately 12% of which are singletons, and 9.1% rests with the top ten. The sequence was collected from an adult who was a healthcare worker with PCR-confirmed SARS-CoV-2 infection or an uninfected control (not recorded which). The sample was whole blood.

CDR3 sequence reads: CASSVGVSGTNVLTF. CDR3 in DNA: TGTGCCAGCAGCGTAGGGGTCTCTGGGACCAACGTCCTGACTTTC. This chain links TRBV9 with TRBJ2-6, with no clear D. The CDR3 contains 15 residues. Per germline, CDR1 SGDLS and CDR2 YYNGEE.